This TCR beta chain was sequenced in a study of blood T cells in healthy people across ages. Turning to the study itself: In model experiments, template switching was able to capture about one barcoded beta molecule for every two T cells that were present.

Every sample yielded at least 6.5 million isolated PBMCs. PCR was performed a second time for about 7 to 12 cycles using a sample-barcoded 5' primer and a J-beta primer mix. TCRdb independently ran MiXCR on the 5' RACE reads; one entry per CDR3 protein. The sample has around 520,000 distinct CDR3 sequences, about a quarter seen once. This clonotype occurred once. Trimming removed 3 bases from V and 5 bases from J, with 11 bases in between. This CDR3 spans 13 amino acids. CDR1 SGDLS and CDR2 YYNGEE come from the germline V gene. These sequences were also reported in another study, on T cells of mothers and their children. This second study says: Samples were obtained from a few healthy Caucasian mothers and their six children.

The sample was blood. The sequence came from a boy younger than 10 in good health. The rearrangement links TRBV9 to TRBJ2-5; D may be TRBD1 or TRBD2 (5 bases each). DNA for the CDR3: TGTGCCAGCAGCGGAGGGGTCGAGGAGACCCAGTACTTC. Protein sequence: CASSGGVEETQYF.